This entry describes one T cell receptor (beta chain). The target antigen is unknown. In preparing the TRB cDNA libraries, 5' RACE with UMI labels was used. TCRdb re-called the 5' RACE reads; one entry per CDR3 protein, DNA not given. Here the sample table reports over 100,000 distinct CDR3 sequences. This specimen comes from a study of CXCR3-negative and CXCR3-positive naive CD8 T cells. CDR3 length equals 13 residues. Germline V lookup: CDR1 SNHLY, CDR2 FYNNEI. Study-level findings and limits: Memory CD8+ T cell repertoires were far less diverse than both naive subsets. Compared with CXCR3-negative naive cells, CXCR3-positive naive cells showed more hydrophobic TRB CDR3s.

The chain joins TRBV2 to TRBJ2-7; TCRdb's assignment of TRBD1 cannot be checked, as there is no DNA. This clonotype was obtained from a human donor in good health. Some clones in this sample may be carry-over from other donors' samples. The sequenced material came from naive CXCR3+ CD8+ T cells from blood. The subset was: CD45RO-CCR7+CD27+CD95- naive CD8+ T cells expressing CXCR3 (TNR3+). The chain's CDR3 is CASSEGADYEQYF.